The 2 T cell receptor beta chains listed next were all sequenced from one sample in a study of a mutant IDH1 vaccine in newly diagnosed glioma. The assay was immunoSEQ multiplex PCR, and TCRdb's table has in-frame clones only and misses some. The sample contains around 60,000 clones, around 83% of which appear only once. Stated time point: week 47, end of study. Mutant IDH1 20-mer peptide, at 300 ug, made up each vaccine dose, with topical imiquimod. For these receptors, no antigen is known. The input for sequencing was PBMCs, taken from a glioma patient whose treatment included an IDH1 peptide vaccine. These receptors came from a man aged 25-45 years with glioma.

For the CDR3, the DNA is TGTGCCAGCAGCTTAGCGCCAGAGACCCAGTACTTC. It codes for CASSLAPETQYF. This chain connects TRBV7-9 to TRBJ2-5; D uncertain. V lost 0 bases and J 4 bases, leaving 3 bases between the germline ends. The CDR3 extends over 12 amino acids. Germline CDR1 SEHNR, CDR2 FQNEAQ (reference sequence).

This sequence joins TRBV11-2 and TRBJ2-7; 10 positions agree with TRBD1. V shed 5 bases and J 0 bases; nucleotides not matched to a gene: 10. The germline CDR1 and CDR2 sequences are SGHAT and FQNNGV. CDR3 length: 17 amino acids. The CDR3 region has the DNA TGTGCCAGCAGCCACGGACAGGGGGGGCCGAACTCCTACGAGCAGTACTTC. Its translation is CASSHGQGGPNSYEQYF.